This passage covers 25 T cell receptor beta chains from one sample sequenced in a study of blood T cell repertoires in COVID-19 (dated by TCRdb to 2020 to 2021). Library preparation employed the immunoSEQ multiplex PCR assay. TCRdb stores this immuneACCESS table with in-frame sequences only. Part of the clones is absent; in the studies checked, under half of the shortfall reflects unresolved V genes, and no reason is known for the rest. The sample data list nearly 350,000 clones, and approximately 91% of these were observed just once. Clones ranked in the top ten supply around 6.6% of the sample. The sequenced sample consisted of peripheral blood. These receptors were collected from a woman in her sixties or seventies with COVID-19, enrolled during active disease.

The CDR3 here is CASSYRGRFPYEQYF. The CDR3 nucleotides read TGTGCCAGCAGTTACAGGGGGCGTTTCCCCTACGAGCAGTACTTC. This chain links TRBV27 with TRBJ2-7; 9 bases fit TRBD1. V dropped 4 bases and J dropped 2; count of bases not matched to a gene: 6. The CDR3 consists of 15 residues. Germline CDR1 MNHEY, CDR2 SMNVEV (reference sequence).

The gene calls are TRBV5-6 and TRBJ2-5; 14 bases are a match to TRBD2. V gave up 0 bases and J gave up 2 bases; unmatched junction bases: 9. The CDR3 has 19 amino acids. CDR1 SGHDT and CDR2 YYEEEE come from the germline V gene. CDR3 in amino acids: CASSLETSGGVYNQETQYF. CDR3 bases: TGTGCCAGCAGCTTGGAGACTAGCGGGGGGGTCTACAATCAAGAGACCCAGTACTTC.

The CDR3 nucleotides are TGCAGCGTAATCGGCGGGACGGGGGGGATCGACAATGAGCAGTTCTTC. Translation: CSVIGGTGGIDNEQFF. The V call is TRBV29-1, the J call TRBJ2-1; 8 nucleotides align to TRBD2. With 6 bases clipped from V and 5 bases from J, the junction kept 15 bases outside the gene matches. Germline values: CDR1 SQVTM, CDR2 ANQGSEA. This CDR3 has 16 residues.

This clone was seen a handful of times. The chain links TRBV9 to TRBJ2-1; TRBD1 might be the D (6 bases). With 4 bases removed from V and 6 bases from J, the gap between germline ends came to 11 bases. This CDR3 has 13 amino acids. Germline values: CDR1 SGDLS, CDR2 YYNGEE. CDR3 DNA sequence: TGTGCCAGCAGCAGAGGGGGTTCCAATGAGCAGTTCTTC. Protein product: CASSRGGSNEQFF.

The chain uses TRBV24-1 and TRBJ1-2; D is possibly TRBD1 (6 bases). CDR3 length: 16 amino acids. V dropped 3 bases and J dropped 2 bases, with 15 bases sitting between them. Germline lookup yields CDR1 KGHDR and CDR2 SFDVKD. The CDR3 nucleotides are TGTGCCACCAGTGATCGCCGTGGGGGGGCGAACTATGGCTACACCTTC. Translating it yields CATSDRRGGANYGYTF.

This rearrangement joins TRBV4-2 to TRBJ1-4, with TRBD1 matching 8 bases. CDR3 length: 15 residues. Per the germline V gene, CDR1 is LGHNA and CDR2 is YNFKEQ. The ends lost 0 bases at V and 8 bases at J; junction bases unmatched: 5. This chain's CDR3 is CASSQEDREEEKLFF. CDR3 DNA: TGTGCCAGCAGCCAAGAGGACAGGGAGGAGGAAAAACTGTTTTTT.

The rearrangement uses TRBV4-1 and TRBJ2-4; 8 bases line up with TRBD2. Germline-derived CDR1 and CDR2 are MGHRA and YSYEKL. This CDR3 has 17 residues. The J segment lost 3 bases and the V segment lost 1 base, leaving 8 bases of the junction unmatched. The DNA of the CDR3 is TGCGCCAGCAGCCAAGCCGTGGGCGGGGGGATCAAAAACATTCAGTACTTC. Its protein is CASSQAVGGGIKNIQYF.

The rearrangement joins TRBV5-1 to TRBJ1-4, with 9 bases aligning to TRBD1. Germline trimming cut 0 bases from V and 8 bases from J; bases unmatched to any gene: 5. The CDR3 is 15 amino acids. Germline V CDR1 and CDR2: SGHRS, YFSETQ. CDR3 in amino acids: CASSLGPGQGEKLFF. The DNA of the CDR3 is TGCGCCAGCAGCTTGGGACCGGGACAGGGCGAAAAACTGTTTTTT.

The count of this clone is one. The gene calls are TRBV21-1 and TRBJ1-3; the table's D call of TRBD1 was not tested on the DNA. TRBV21-1 is described as a pseudogene. The CDR3 contains 15 residues. This CDR3 reads CASSKAGASGNTIYF. The CDR3 DNA reads TGTGCCAGCAGCAAGGCAGGGGCCTCTGGAAACACCATATATTTT.

The J gene is TRBJ2-2, the V gene TRBV28; D remains ambiguous. Looked up from germline, CDR1 is MDHEN and CDR2 is SYDVKM. The ends were cut back, 3 bases at V and 1 base at J, with 9 bases in the middle. This CDR3 contains 15 residues. CDR3 region: CASSLFSMNTGELFF. DNA for the CDR3: TGTGCCAGCAGTTTGTTTAGCATGAACACCGGGGAGCTGTTTTTT.

The chain couples TRBV5-1 to TRBJ1-1, with 7 nucleotides matching TRBD1. The CDR3 has 16 residues. Germline V CDR1 and CDR2: SGHRS, YFSETQ. V lost 4 bases, J lost 0 bases, and 9 bases stayed unmatched. CDR3 nucleotide sequence: TGCGCCAGCAGCCCCAGGGAGACAGGGTTGAACACTGAAGCTTTCTTT. Translated: CASSPRETGLNTEAFF.

This sequence joins TRBV2 and TRBJ1-3; D not certain. The germline gives CDR1 SNHLY, CDR2 FYNNEI. V was shortened by 9 bases and J by 0 bases, with 9 bases between the two germline ends. The CDR3 spans 13 residues. As DNA, the CDR3 is TGTGCCAGGGGCGCGAGCTCTGGAAACACCATATATTTT. It codes for CARGASSGNTIYF.

V usage is TRBV6-6 and J usage is TRBJ1-2, with D tentatively TRBD1 (5 bases). CDR3 length equals 11 residues. Germline CDR1 MNHNY, CDR2 SVGAGI (reference sequence). V lost 6 bases to trimming and J lost 3 bases, with 5 bases between them. The CDR3: CASRTDYGYTF. CDR3 nucleotides: TGTGCCAGCAGGACAGACTATGGCTACACCTTC.

The V call is TRBV10-3, the J call TRBJ2-1; the match to TRBD2 covers 9 bases. CDR1 ENHRY and CDR2 SYGVKD come from the germline V gene. V trimming: 8 bases; J trimming: 2 bases; junction bases outside the gene matches: 4. The CDR3 runs 14 residues. In DNA, the CDR3 is TGTGCCATCGGATTAGCGGGGGCCTACAATGAGCAGTTCTTC. Amino acids: CAIGLAGAYNEQFF.

The sample holds one count of this clone. Other DNA sequences within the sample encode an identical CDR3. The rearrangement joins TRBV5-1 to TRBJ2-1; TRBD2 matches 11 bases. Trimming took 1 base from V and 4 from J; bases not matched to a gene: 4. The CDR3 runs to 16 residues. Germline V CDR1 and CDR2: SGHRS, YFSETQ. The CDR3 nucleotides read TGCGCCAGCAGCTTGACCGGGACTAGCGGATACAATGAGCAGTTCTTC. It translates to CASSLTGTSGYNEQFF.

V is TRBV19 and J is TRBJ1-3, with D perhaps TRBD1 (5 bases). The V and J ends lost 5 bases and 5 bases respectively, with 13 bases between them. The CDR3 is 14 amino acids. Germline CDR1 LNHDA, CDR2 SQIVND (reference sequence). This CDR3 reads CASSPERGRNTIYF. DNA of the CDR3: TGTGCCAGTAGTCCGGAGCGGGGCAGAAACACCATATATTTT.

The chain has TRBV6-6 and TRBJ1-1; unclear D gene. CDR1 and CDR2 from the germline V gene are MNHNY and SVGAGI (reference sequence). With 6 bases removed from V and 5 bases from J, the gap between germline ends came to 7 bases. The CDR3 has 11 residues. CDR3 nucleotides: TGTGCCAGCAGCCCCGGGACTGAAGCTTTCTTT. This encodes CASSPGTEAFF.

This clone has just a few counts. The chain links TRBV29-1 to TRBJ1-2; the D gene is possibly TRBD1 (6 bases). Deletions cut 4 bases from V and 6 bases from J, with 9 bases between. The CDR3 is 11 amino acids. From germline, CDR1 is SQVTM and CDR2 ANQGSEA. CDR3 sequence: CSVGDKDGYTF. The CDR3 nucleotides read TGCAGCGTTGGGGACAAGGATGGCTACACCTTC. Supplemented by reference TRBV29-1 and TRBJ1-2, the full variable domain reads SAVISQKPSRDICQRGTSLTIQCQVDSQVTMMFWYRQQPGQSLTLIATANQGSEATYESGFVIDKFPISRPNLTFSTLTVSNMSPEDSSIYLCSVGDKDGYTFGSGTRLTVV.

The chain links TRBV11-2 to TRBJ2-7; 8 bases are a match to TRBD1. V trimming: 1 base; J trimming: 5 bases; junction bases outside the gene matches: 10. Germline loops: CDR1 SGHAT, CDR2 FQNNGV. The CDR3 is made up of 16 amino acids. CDR3 in DNA: TGTGCCAGCAGCTTAGGTCCCGGGACAGGATTAAACGAGCAGTACTTC. This translates into CASSLGPGTGLNEQYF. The complete variable domain, with remaining parts taken from reference TRBV11-2 and TRBJ2-7, reads EAGVAQSPRYKIIEKRQSVAFWCNPISGHATLYWYQQILGQGPKLLIQFQNNGVVDDSQLPKDRFSAERLKGVDSTLKIQPAKLEDSAVYLCASSLGPGTGLNEQYFGPGTRLTVT.

The chain uses TRBV19 and TRBJ2-5, with D tentatively TRBD2 (7 bases). V lost 8 bases to trimming and J lost 4 bases, with 17 bases between them. The CDR3 covers 14 residues. Per the germline V gene, CDR1 is LNHDA and CDR2 is SQIVND (reference sequence). CDR3 protein: CASQGGGIGETQYF. The DNA for the CDR3 is TGTGCCAGTCAAGGGGGGGGCATTGGAGAGACCCAGTACTTC.

The chain links TRBV4-1 to TRBJ2-1; a weak D match, TRBD2 (5 bases). Between the trimmed V and J ends, which lost 0 bases and 1 base, there was a span of 7 bases. Germline V CDR1 and CDR2: MGHRA, YSYEKL. CDR3 size: 15 residues. CDR3 loop: CASSQERVSYNEQFF. The CDR3, as DNA: TGCGCCAGCAGCCAAGAGCGGGTGTCCTACAATGAGCAGTTCTTC.

This sequence joins TRBV27 and TRBJ2-7; TRBD2 aligns across 14 bases. This CDR3 contains 15 residues. The germline gives CDR1 MNHEY, CDR2 SMNVEV (reference sequence). J gave up 5 bases and V 6 bases, and 6 bases lay outside the gene matches. The CDR3 bases are TGTGCCAGCAGGCCGACTAGCGGGGGGGCCAACGAGCAGTACTTC. This encodes CASRPTSGGANEQYF.

The V gene is TRBV7-9, the J gene TRBJ2-7; D unresolved. This CDR3 spans 14 amino acids. CDR1 and CDR2 from the germline V gene are SEHNR and FQNEAQ (reference sequence). Trimming left V 5 bases short and J 0 bases short, with 11 bases between. Here the CDR3 DNA reads TGTGCCAGCAGCCTCGGTCAGGACTCCTACGAGCAGTACTTC. This codes for CASSLGQDSYEQYF.

This clone has a handful of counts. The chain combines TRBV9 with TRBJ2-7; D remains unclear. The germline V gene has CDR1 SGDLS and CDR2 YYNGEE. This CDR3 comprises 14 residues. V was pared by 0 bases and J by 1 base, with 8 bases between. The CDR3: CASSVGHSSYEQYF. As DNA, the CDR3 is TGTGCCAGCAGCGTAGGACACAGTTCCTACGAGCAGTACTTC.

The rearrangement joins TRBV7-9 to TRBJ1-5, with 7 nucleotides matching TRBD1. Germline V gives CDR1 SEHNR, CDR2 FQNEAQ (reference sequence). J lost 4 bases, V lost 4 bases, and 7 bases had no gene match. The CDR3 has 15 amino acids. The DNA of the CDR3 is TGTGCCAGCAGCTCGGAACAGGGGTTAAATCAGCCCCAGCATTTT. It encodes CASSSEQGLNQPQHF. Looking up the rest from reference TRBV7-9 and TRBJ1-5 gives the full variable domain: DTGVSQNPRHKITKRGQNVTFRCDPISEHNRLYWYRQTLGQGPEFLTYFQNEAQLEKSRLLSDRFSAERPKGSFSTLEIQRTEQGDSAMYLCASSSEQGLNQPQHFGDGTRLSIL.